A single sample gave rise to the 30 T cell receptor beta chains below, sequenced in a study of PD-1 blockade in mismatch repair-deficient tumors. Time point indicated: identical roughly 10-day culture without peptide (control). The antigens for these receptors are not known. Sequencing used immunoSEQ multiplex PCR; TCRdb keeps in-frame clones, though not all of them. Among over 11,000 clones listed, 86% were seen once. Sequenced here: cells cultured in vitro, sampled from a patient treated with pembrolizumab. These receptors were taken from an adult with mismatch repair-deficient cancer.

The chain couples TRBV7-2 to TRBJ2-6, with TRBD2 as a possible D gene (6 bases). This CDR3 contains 15 residues. Germline CDR1 is SGHTA and CDR2 is FQGNSA. Trimming took off 5 bases at V and 2 bases at J, with 10 bases between the two ends. Here the CDR3 reads CASSRPGAGANVLTF. In nucleotides, the CDR3 is TGTGCCAGCAGCCGCCCGGGGGCTGGGGCCAACGTCCTGACTTTC.

The V and J genes are TRBV27 and TRBJ1-1; D is possibly TRBD1 (5 bases). V gave up 5 bases and J gave up 4 bases, with 14 bases separating them. Germline loops: CDR1 MNHEY, CDR2 SMNVEV (reference sequence). CDR3 length equals 14 residues. For the CDR3, the DNA is TGTGCCAGCAGTACGGGGACTTTAAGCACTGAAGCTTTCTTT. This codes for CASSTGTLSTEAFF.

This clone was recorded only once. V is TRBV29-1 and J is TRBJ2-7; 7 bases are shared with TRBD2. CDR3 length: 14 residues. V gave up 4 bases and J gave up 5 bases; unmatched junction bases: 11. In germline, CDR1 is SQVTM, CDR2 ANQGSEA. The CDR3 DNA is TGCAGCGTTGCTCTACGGGAGGCGTGGGACGAGCAGTACTTC. Encoded protein: CSVALREAWDEQYF.

The V and J genes are TRBV9 and TRBJ2-1; 8 nucleotides agree with TRBD2. With V trimmed by 2 bases and J by 4 bases, 5 bases remained unmatched. Germline V lookup: CDR1 SGDLS, CDR2 YYNGEE. CDR3 length: 15 amino acids. The CDR3 here is CASSVGLAYYNEQFF. CDR3 DNA sequence: TGTGCCAGCAGCGTCGGACTAGCCTATTACAATGAGCAGTTCTTC.

This chain links TRBV19 with TRBJ1-2, with TRBD1 identical over 9 bases. The CDR3 loop spans 17 amino acids. Per the germline V gene, CDR1 is LNHDA and CDR2 is SQIVND (reference sequence). V lost 4 bases to trimming and J lost 6 bases; unmatched junction nucleotides: 15. CDR3 nucleotide sequence: TGTGCCAGTAGTAGGCCACCACGAGGACAGGGGCTGGATGGCTACACCTTC. Its protein is CASSRPPRGQGLDGYTF.

The J gene is TRBJ2-7, the V gene TRBV6-1; 8 bases agree with TRBD1. Germline assignment: CDR1 MNHNS and CDR2 SASEGT. The CDR3 spans 14 residues. J lost 3 bases, V lost 6 bases, and 7 bases had no gene match. CDR3 coding DNA: TGTGCCAGCAGCCCTCACAGGGGGGACTACGAGCAGTACTTC. Translation: CASSPHRGDYEQYF.

This clone has just one count. The chain is built from TRBV6-5 and TRBJ1-1; 7 positions agree with TRBD1. With V trimmed by 6 bases and J by 4 bases, 8 bases remained unmatched. CDR1 and CDR2 from the germline V gene are MNHEY and SVGAGI. The CDR3 sequence is 14 residues long. CDR3 nucleotide sequence: TGTGCCAGCAGACCGGGACAGAAACGCACTGAAGCTTTCTTT. Translated: CASRPGQKRTEAFF.

The genes are TRBV27 and TRBJ2-3; weak D call: TRBD2 (5 bases). Germline assignment: CDR1 MNHEY and CDR2 SMNVEV (reference sequence). The V and J ends lost 5 bases and 0 bases respectively, with 12 bases between them. The CDR3 length is 15 residues. The CDR3, as DNA: TGTGCCAGCAGTCCCGACGGGGATAGCACAGATACGCAGTATTTT. Its protein is CASSPDGDSTDTQYF.

J is TRBJ1-1 and V is TRBV5-5, with D uncertain. V was cut by 5 bases and J by 3 bases, with 11 bases left in between. CDR3 length equals 13 residues. Germline V CDR1 and CDR2: SGHKS, YYEKEE (reference sequence). The CDR3 bases are TGTGCCAGCAGAGGAGAGGTTGACACTGAAGCTTTCTTT. It encodes CASRGEVDTEAFF.

This clone was counted once. The chain combines TRBV6-1 with TRBJ1-1; D remains unclear. This CDR3 spans 15 amino acids. V lost 5 bases and J lost 1, with 14 bases in between. Germline V gene sequence: CDR1 MNHNS, CDR2 SASEGT. The CDR3 here is CASSFMGSWNTEAFF. The CDR3 DNA follows: TGTGCCAGCAGTTTTATGGGTTCCTGGAACACTGAAGCTTTCTTT.

The count of this clone is one. The chain recombines TRBV19 with TRBJ2-7, with 7 bases lining up with TRBD1. V was pared by 6 bases and J by 3 bases, with 8 bases of the junction left unmatched. The CDR3 has 14 residues. The V gene's germline CDR1 is LNHDA and CDR2 SQIVND (reference sequence). DNA of the CDR3: TGTGCCAGTAGAGACAGGGAAACCAACTACGAGCAGTACTTC. Translated: CASRDRETNYEQYF.

The chain is built from TRBV5-1 and TRBJ2-1; D not resolved. Trimming removed 0 bases from V and 4 bases from J, with 5 bases in between. The length of the CDR3 is 13 residues. Per germline, CDR1 SGHRS and CDR2 YFSETQ. CDR3 sequence: CASSLDIYNEQFF. The CDR3, as DNA: TGCGCCAGCAGCTTGGACATTTACAATGAGCAGTTCTTC.

The chain has TRBV7-3 and TRBJ2-1; possibly TRBD2 for D (6 bases). The CDR3 spans 12 residues. Trimming stripped 6 bases from V and 7 bases from J, with 10 bases between. Germline CDR1 is SGHTA and CDR2 is FQGTGA. CDR3 sequence: CASRGGGNEQFF. CDR3 nucleotides: TGTGCCAGCAGGGGAGGCGGAAATGAGCAGTTCTTC.

The chain employs TRBV6-5 and TRBJ1-4; the D gene is possibly TRBD1 (5 bases). Germline assignment: CDR1 MNHEY and CDR2 SVGAGI. The CDR3 has 15 amino acids. The germline V and J ends were trimmed by 0 bases and 8 bases, with 13 bases remaining between them. The CDR3 DNA reads TGTGCCAGCAGTTACTCGGGCAGGGACCGAGAAAAACTGTTTTTT. Protein: CASSYSGRDREKLFF.

The V gene is TRBV7-2, the J gene TRBJ1-5, with D uncertain. The germline V gene has CDR1 SGHTA and CDR2 FQGNSA. This CDR3 comprises 16 residues. Between the trimmed V and J ends, which lost 2 bases and 3 bases, there was a span of 14 bases. The CDR3 sequence: CASSLMGRAINQPQHF. The CDR3 DNA reads TGTGCCAGCAGCTTAATGGGCAGAGCGATCAATCAGCCCCAGCATTTT.

The chain uses TRBV5-4 and TRBJ2-7; 15 positions agree with TRBD2. Germline CDR1 SGHNT, CDR2 YYREEE (reference sequence). The CDR3 totals 16 residues. The ends lost 4 bases at V and 1 base at J; junction bases unmatched: 3. The CDR3 nucleotides are TGTGCCAGCAGCCAAGGACTAGCGGGAGGGTCCTACGAGCAGTACTTC. Its translation: CASSQGLAGGSYEQYF. The whole variable domain, remainder taken from reference TRBV5-4 and TRBJ2-7, is ETGVTQSPTHLIKTRGQQVTLRCSSQSGHNTVSWYQQALGQGPQFIFQYYREEENGRGNFPPRFSGLQFPNYSSELNVNALELDDSALYLCASSQGLAGGSYEQYFGPGTRLTVT.

The chain couples TRBV5-6 to TRBJ2-1, with D perhaps matching TRBD2 (6 bases). Trimming removed 0 bases at V and 3 bases at J, with 13 bases between. Germline loops: CDR1 SGHDT, CDR2 YYEEEE. The CDR3 is 16 residues long. The CDR3 loop is CASSLVDGSNYNEQFF. Written as DNA, the CDR3 is TGTGCCAGCAGCTTGGTAGACGGGAGTAACTACAATGAGCAGTTCTTC.

This CDR3 is CASSVGQGSRETQYF. The CDR3 DNA sequence: TGTGCCAGCAGCGTCGGACAGGGGAGTCGAGAGACCCAGTACTTC. The chain employs TRBV9 and TRBJ2-5, with 9 bases aligning to TRBD1. V lost 2 bases and J lost 4; bases outside the gene matches: 6. This CDR3 spans 15 amino acids. The germline V gene encodes CDR1 SGDLS and CDR2 YYNGEE.

The chain links TRBV9 to TRBJ2-4; TRBD1 or TRBD2 may be the D gene (5 bases each). Germline V gene lookup returns CDR1 SGDLS and CDR2 YYNGEE. V gave up 4 bases and J gave up 2 bases, with 7 bases separating them. The CDR3 is made up of 13 amino acids. CDR3 in DNA: TGTGCCAGCAGCCCGGGACCCAAAAACATTCAGTACTTC. The encoded protein is CASSPGPKNIQYF.

The chain has TRBV7-8 and TRBJ2-7; TRBD2 agrees at 7 bases. The ends lost 5 bases at V and 0 bases at J; junction bases unmatched: 4. Germline loops: CDR1 SGHVS, CDR2 FQNEAQ. CDR3 length equals 14 residues. In DNA form, the CDR3 reads TGTGCCAGCAGCGCCCAGCGGGGCTCCTACGAGCAGTACTTC. Its translation is CASSAQRGSYEQYF.

The chain employs TRBV28 and TRBJ1-5; D call uncertain. V lost 4 bases and J lost 0, with 10 bases in between. Germline values: CDR1 MDHEN, CDR2 SYDVKM. The CDR3 consists of 15 residues. Here the CDR3 reads CASSSPLHSNQPQHF. In DNA, the CDR3 is TGTGCCAGCAGTTCCCCCCTTCATAGCAATCAGCCCCAGCATTTT.

The CDR3 spells CTSPKRLQFLYEQYF. The CDR3 nucleotides are TGCACCAGCCCGAAGAGATTGCAATTCCTTTACGAGCAGTACTTC. This chain uses TRBV1 with TRBJ2-7; TRBD2, as called in the table, went unchecked against the DNA. TRBV1 is marked as a pseudogene. The CDR3 is 15 residues long.

The rearrangement links TRBV4-1 to TRBJ1-1; perhaps TRBD1 as D (6 bases). This CDR3 is 14 amino acids long. Per germline, CDR1 MGHRA and CDR2 YSYEKL. V was shortened by 0 bases and J by 5 bases, with 10 bases between the two germline ends. The CDR3 sequence: CASSQDTGLTEAFF. CDR3 DNA: TGCGCCAGCAGCCAAGATACAGGGTTGACTGAAGCTTTCTTT.

The chain uses TRBV10-2 and TRBJ2-7, with D unclear. The CDR3 spans 11 residues. Looked up from germline, CDR1 is WSHSY and CDR2 is SAAADI. The V gene lost 0 bases and the J gene lost 7 bases, with 4 bases spanning the gap. The CDR3 protein is CASSESREQYF. The CDR3 bases are TGCGCCAGCAGTGAGTCCCGGGAGCAGTACTTC.

The chain couples TRBV7-8 to TRBJ1-6; no clear D. Between the trimmed V and J ends, which lost 3 bases and 7 bases, there was a span of 7 bases. This CDR3 is 13 amino acids long. Germline CDR1 is SGHVS and CDR2 is FQNEAQ. The CDR3 sequence: CASSFNLNSPLHF. The CDR3 DNA reads TGTGCCAGCAGCTTCAATCTGAATTCACCCCTCCACTTT.

For the CDR3, the DNA is TGTGCCAGCAGTGAAGCGTGGGGACAGGGGCTGTTCTACGAGCAGTACTTC. Translated: CASSEAWGQGLFYEQYF. The rearrangement uses TRBV6-1 and TRBJ2-7, with 10 nucleotides matching TRBD1. Germline V gene sequence: CDR1 MNHNS, CDR2 SASEGT. This CDR3 is 17 amino acids long. The ends lost 0 bases at V and 3 bases at J; junction bases unmatched: 8.

The chain recombines TRBV14 with TRBJ2-7, with no clear D. Trimming cost V 1 base and J 2 bases, with 12 bases left between them. Germline CDR1 and CDR2: SGHDN and FVKESK. The CDR3 covers 15 residues. CDR3 residues: CASSQGVFATYEQYF. CDR3 nucleotide sequence: TGTGCCAGCAGCCAAGGGGTTTTCGCTACCTACGAGCAGTACTTC.

The genes are TRBV7-2 and TRBJ1-1; D is possibly TRBD1 (5 bases). CDR1 is SGHTA and CDR2 is FQGNSA in the germline V gene. CDR3 size: 13 residues. V was pared by 4 bases and J by 11 bases, with 17 bases between. CDR3 protein: CASSSGGGRTAFF. DNA for the CDR3: TGTGCCAGCAGCTCCGGGGGAGGTAGAACGGCTTTCTTT.

This rearrangement joins TRBV7-6 to TRBJ2-1, with 10 bases identical to TRBD2. The CDR3 sequence is 15 residues long. The germline V gene encodes CDR1 SGHVS and CDR2 FNYEAQ. Losses at the gene ends were 5 bases for V and 5 bases for J; bases not matched to a gene: 6. The CDR3 protein is CASSNLAGVNNEQFF. CDR3 coding DNA: TGTGCCAGCAGCAACCTAGCGGGGGTTAACAATGAGCAGTTCTTC. Variable domain in full (rest from reference TRBV7-6 and TRBJ2-1): GAGVSQSPRYKVTKRGQDVALRCDPISGHVSLYWYRQALGQGPEFLTYFNYEAQQDKSGLPNDRFSAERPEGSISTLTIQRTEQRDSAMYRCASSNLAGVNNEQFFGPGTRLTVL.

The chain combines TRBV30 with TRBJ2-6, with D maybe TRBD1 (5 bases). The CDR3 loop spans 16 amino acids. Germline CDR1 is GTSNPN and CDR2 is SVGIG (reference sequence). Trimming removed 7 bases from V and 0 bases from J, with 16 bases in between. CDR3: CASTQGSPSGANVLTF. CDR3 sequence (DNA): TGTGCCTCCACCCAGGGATCCCCCTCTGGGGCCAACGTCCTGACTTTC.